One sample yielded the 20 T cell receptor beta chains listed below, sequenced in a study of CD8+CD57+ T cells in acquired aplastic anemia. Genomic DNA templated the TCR beta VDJ and CDR3 profiling. MiXCR, run by TCRdb on the reads, gives a single entry per CDR3 protein. The data show a few hundred thousand distinct CDR3 sequences, 55% to 65% seen once. The sequenced sample was sorted CD4+, CD8+, or CD8+CD57+ T cells (not recorded which) from PBMCs. Source of these receptors: a human donor with severe aplastic anemia or a healthy control (not recorded which).

This sequence joins TRBV2 and TRBJ2-7; TRBD1 matches 7 bases. This CDR3 comprises 17 residues. The germline gives CDR1 SNHLY, CDR2 FYNNEI. Trimming cost V 4 bases and J 9 bases; bases outside gene matches: 21. The CDR3 is CASSVGQKRQFNRGQYF. The CDR3 DNA sequence: TGTGCCAGCAGTGTGGGACAGAAACGGCAATTTAATCGAGGGCAGTACTTC.

A few counts support this clonotype. This chain links TRBV7-6 with TRBJ2-7; D may be TRBD1 (6 bases). Trimming left V 3 bases short and J 5 bases short, with 14 bases between. This CDR3 has 14 amino acids. CDR1 is SGHVS, CDR2 FNYEAQ, per germline. The CDR3 loop reads CASSFGRGRDEQYF. Written as DNA, the CDR3 is TGTGCCAGCAGCTTCGGCAGGGGCAGGGACGAGCAGTACTTC.

This clonotype was seen at least ten times. This CDR3 reads CASSHEPGPTIYF. CDR3 nucleotide sequence: TGTGCCAGCAGCCACGAACCGGGACCTACCATATATTTT. The chain links TRBV3-1 to TRBJ1-3; possibly TRBD1 for D (5 bases). This CDR3 contains 13 residues. The germline V gene encodes CDR1 LGHDT and CDR2 YNNKEL (reference sequence). V was trimmed by 3 bases and J by 10 bases, leaving 13 bases between them.

In this sample, this clonotype turned up many times. The chain joins TRBV20-1 to TRBJ1-1; maybe TRBD1 (5 bases). The length of the CDR3 is 15 residues. Trimming removed 3 bases from V and 0 bases from J, with 14 bases in between. Germline V gene sequence: CDR1 DFQATT, CDR2 SNEGSKA (reference sequence). CDR3 region: CSARFVQGVNTEAFF. The CDR3 coding sequence is TGCAGTGCTAGGTTTGTGCAGGGCGTGAACACTGAAGCTTTCTTT.

This chain uses TRBV19 with TRBJ1-1, with 7 bases matching TRBD1. The CDR3 contains 16 residues. The ends lost 10 bases at V and 1 base at J; junction bases unmatched: 15. In germline, CDR1 is LNHDA, CDR2 SQIVND (reference sequence). CDR3 residues: CATRLGSGGWNTEAFF. For the CDR3, the DNA is TGTGCCACCCGGTTGGGGTCAGGGGGATGGAACACTGAAGCTTTCTTT.

In this sample, this clonotype turned up many times. The chain couples TRBV20-1 to TRBJ2-7; TRBD1 agrees at 7 bases. The J segment lost 6 bases and the V segment lost 0 bases, leaving 5 bases of the junction unmatched. The CDR3 extends over 13 amino acids. Germline lookup yields CDR1 DFQATT and CDR2 SNEGSKA (reference sequence). CDR3 sequence: CSARDQRGLEQYF. The CDR3, as DNA: TGCAGTGCTAGAGATCAAAGGGGGCTCGAGCAGTACTTC.

The V call is TRBV29-1, the J call TRBJ2-5; 14 positions agree with TRBD2. This CDR3 contains 15 residues. Germline V lookup: CDR1 SQVTM, CDR2 ANQGSEA. The trim removed 6 bases at V and 4 bases at J, leaving 7 bases unmatched. CDR3 in DNA: TGCAGCGTACCGGGACTAGCGGGGGAAGGAGAGACCCAGTACTTC. As protein: CSVPGLAGEGETQYF.

This chain links TRBV19 with TRBJ2-2; D gene ambiguous. Germline CDR1 LNHDA, CDR2 SQIVND (reference sequence). V was clipped by 9 bases and J by 7 bases, with 9 bases between them. The CDR3 is 11 amino acids. Here the CDR3 reads CASQRYGELFF. Here the CDR3 DNA reads TGTGCCAGCCAACGTTACGGGGAGCTGTTTTTT. Combining the CDR3 with reference TRBV19 and TRBJ2-2 gives the whole variable domain DGGITQSPKYLFRKEGQNVTLSCEQNLNHDAMYWYRQDPGQGLRLIYYSQIVNDFQKGDIAEGYSVSREKKESFPLTVTSAQKNPTAFYLCASQRYGELFFGEGSRLTVL.

The table lists this clonotype with many counts. V is TRBV12-3 or TRBV12-4 and J is TRBJ1-5; tentative D call: TRBD1 (5 bases). The CDR3 loop spans 15 amino acids. V was cut by 2 bases and J by 6 bases, with 14 bases left in between. CDR3 protein: CASSLITFGAQPQHF. The CDR3 DNA is TGTGCCAGCAGTTTAATTACGTTCGGGGCTCAGCCCCAGCATTTT.

The chain employs TRBV12-3 or TRBV12-4 and TRBJ2-5, with TRBD1 identical over 10 bases. The CDR3 covers 16 residues. This CDR3 is CASGSWGQGRSETQYF. For the CDR3, the DNA is TGTGCTAGTGGTTCGTGGGGACAGGGGAGATCAGAGACCCAGTACTTC.

V is TRBV7-2 and J is TRBJ1-5; 7 bases are shared with TRBD1. Germline values: CDR1 SGHTA, CDR2 FQGNSA. The CDR3 length is 14 residues. V lost 3 bases to trimming and J lost 2 bases; unmatched junction nucleotides: 1. CDR3 nucleotides: TGTGCCAGCAGCTTGGGACAGCGCAATCAGCCCCAGCATTTT. Residues: CASSLGQRNQPQHF.

The CDR3 sequence is CASSQRQGATYEQYF. DNA for the CDR3: TGTGCCAGCAGCCAAAGGCAGGGGGCAACCTACGAGCAGTACTTC. V and J are TRBV7-8 and TRBJ2-7, with TRBD1 identical over 8 bases. The CDR3 consists of 15 residues. Germline CDR1 reads SGHVS; CDR2 reads FQNEAQ. The J segment lost 2 bases and the V segment lost 5 bases, leaving 8 bases of the junction unmatched.

On this clonotype: A read error may account for a junction end that differs from germline. The chain employs TRBV2 and TRBJ1-5; D perhaps matches TRBD1 (5 bases). Germline CDR1 reads SNHLY; CDR2 reads FYNNEI. The CDR3 length is 14 residues. CDR3 loop: CASGPGPRGQPQHF. The CDR3 DNA reads TGTGCCAGCGGTCCGGGACCCCGGGGTCAGCCCCAGCATTTC.

This clonotype appeared many times. The chain has TRBV11-3 and TRBJ1-1; D gene unclear. Trimming shortened V by 9 bases and J by 1 base, and 15 bases separated the two germline ends. The CDR3 covers 14 residues. Germline values: CDR1 SGHNT, CDR2 YENEEA. The CDR3 DNA follows: TGTGCCAGTGCTCGACCACCCGAGAACACTGAAGCTTTCTTT. As protein: CASARPPENTEAFF. The full variable domain, its missing parts supplied by reference TRBV11-3 and TRBJ1-1, is EAGVVQSPRYKIIEKKQPVAFWCNPISGHNTLYWYLQNLGQGPELLIRYENEEAVDDSQLPKDRFSAERLKGVDSTLKIQPAELGDSAVYLCASARPPENTEAFFGQGTRLTVV.

The chain links TRBV29-1 to TRBJ2-5; a possible D gene is TRBD1 (6 bases). CDR1 and CDR2 (germline): SQVTM, ANQGSEA. The length of the CDR3 is 12 residues. CDR3 amino acids: CRVSGAQETQYF. In nucleotides, the CDR3 is TGCAGGGTTTCAGGGGCCCAAGAGACCCAGTACTTC.

This chain joins TRBV19 and TRBJ2-1; no firm D call. CDR3 length: 12 residues. Germline V gene sequence: CDR1 LNHDA, CDR2 SQIVND (reference sequence). The V end lost 5 bases, the J end lost 4 bases, and 6 bases lay between the germline ends. CDR3 in DNA: TGTGCCAGTAGTGACCGGTACAATGAGCAGTTCTTC. Translation: CASSDRYNEQFF.

The DNA for the CDR3 is TGTGCCAGCAGCTTACCGACAAGCTCACCCCTCCACTTT. Translating gives CASSLPTSSPLHF. The V call is TRBV7-2, the J call TRBJ1-6; D is undetermined. The CDR3 is 13 residues long. V was pared by 2 bases and J by 10 bases, with 9 bases between. CDR1 is SGHTA and CDR2 is FQGNSA in the germline V gene.

This clonotype was found a few times. V usage is TRBV5-6 and J usage is TRBJ2-2, with a weak D call TRBD1 (5 bases). The germline gives CDR1 SGHDT, CDR2 YYEEEE. The CDR3 contains 16 residues. Trimming removed 0 bases at V and 2 bases at J, with 11 bases between. The CDR3 DNA reads as TGTGCCAGCAGCTTGGTACAGGAGCTAAACACCGGGGAGCTGTTTTTT. It is translated as CASSLVQELNTGELFF.

This clonotype was observed a handful of times. This chain uses TRBV9 with TRBJ1-4; TRBD1 agrees at 9 bases. Germline V gene sequence: CDR1 SGDLS, CDR2 YYNGEE. CDR3 length: 14 residues. Unmatched junction bases numbered 3, after V lost 4 bases and J lost 5 bases. The CDR3 bases are TGTGCCAGCAGCTCTGGACAGGGGAATGAAAAACTGTTTTTT. Amino acid sequence: CASSSGQGNEKLFF.

This clonotype was counted many times. The V call is TRBV6-2 or TRBV6-3, the J call TRBJ1-6, with 7 bases aligning to TRBD1. Unmatched junction bases numbered 6, after V lost 3 bases and J lost 10 bases. The CDR3 sequence is 14 residues long. CDR1 and CDR2 from the germline V gene are MNHEY and SVGEGT. The CDR3 nucleotides are TGTGCCAGCAGTTATAAACAGGGGAACTCACCCCTCCACTTT. Translation gives CASSYKQGNSPLHF.